This passage covers 5 T cell receptor beta chains from one sample sequenced in a study of T cells after yellow fever vaccination. Each CDR3 protein is one row after TCRdb ran MiXCR on the 5' RACE reads. The sample shows about 310,000 distinct CDR3 sequences, roughly 3.5% of them seen only once. The material sequenced was PBMCs, taken on the day of the yellow fever booster vaccination. Receptors were obtained from a man aged 18-30 years who received the YFV17D yellow fever vaccine.

This clonotype was recorded at least ten times. The V call is TRBV27, the J call TRBJ2-7; D tentatively fits TRBD1 or TRBD2 (5 bases each). The ends were cut back, 0 bases at V and 3 bases at J, with 9 bases in the middle. The CDR3 runs to 14 residues. Germline CDR1 MNHEY, CDR2 SMNVEV (reference sequence). The CDR3 spells CASSLSGVGYEQYF. DNA of the CDR3: TGTGCCAGCAGTTTATCGGGGGTAGGCTACGAGCAGTACTTC.

This clonotype was found many times. This chain's CDR3 is CASSLASENTEAFF. The CDR3 region has the DNA TGTGCCAGCAGCTTGGCCTCCGAGAACACTGAAGCTTTCTTT. The chain combines TRBV5-4 with TRBJ1-1; D is unclear. Germline V CDR1 and CDR2: SGHNT, YYREEE (reference sequence). V dropped 0 bases and J dropped 1 base, with 7 bases sitting between them. The CDR3 has 14 residues.

The sample holds many counts of this clonotype. The CDR3 reads CASSVGLAGGYNEQFF. The CDR3 DNA reads TGTGCCAGCAGCGTAGGCCTAGCGGGGGGGTATAATGAGCAGTTCTTC. The rearrangement links TRBV9 to TRBJ2-1; 12 nucleotides match TRBD2. V shed 0 bases, J shed 7 bases, and the junction held 5 bases outside the gene matches. The CDR3 length is 16 residues. Germline loops: CDR1 SGDLS, CDR2 YYNGEE.

This clonotype was seen ten or more times. The chain joins TRBV7-2 to TRBJ1-1; a possible D gene is TRBD1 (6 bases). CDR1 and CDR2 from the germline V gene are SGHTA and FQGNSA. V shed 0 bases and J shed 2 bases, with 10 bases lying between them. CDR3 length: 15 residues. CDR3 bases: TGTGCCAGCAGCTTAGCGGGACAAATAAACACTGAAGCTTTCTTT. This sequence encodes CASSLAGQINTEAFF. Using reference TRBV7-2 and TRBJ1-1 for the parts outside the CDR3, the full variable domain is GAGVSQSPSNKVTEKGKDVELRCDPISGHTALYWYRQSLGQGLEFLIYFQGNSAPDKSGLPSDRFSAERTGGSVSTLTIQRTQQEDSAVYLCASSLAGQINTEAFFGQGTRLTVV.

This clonotype was picked up a small number of times. This chain uses TRBV28 with TRBJ2-2; D not certain. The CDR3 runs to 20 residues. Germline assignment: CDR1 MDHEN and CDR2 SYDVKM. Trimming removed 5 bases at V and 7 bases at J, with 32 bases between. The CDR3 bases are TGTGCCAGCAGTAACCCCTGGCAGGAGAAATTAAGTATAATGTGCGGGGAGCTGTTTTTT. Translation: CASSNPWQEKLSIMCGELFF.